This T cell receptor (beta chain) emerged from a study of T-cell reconstitution after alpha-beta-depleted transplantation in children. General study results and limits: There were some patients whose high TCRbeta diversity at day 60 came from surviving recipient T cells and thymic progenitors. Several hundred rapidly expanded clones from non-depleted graft cells reportedly supplied alpha-beta T cells about two months post-transplant. A year had passed since transplant, and T-cell counts and diversity by then came mostly from newly produced T cells.

Unique molecular identifiers were incorporated when the TCRbeta library was constructed. In TCRdb, the PCR reads were re-called with MiXCR into one record per CDR3 protein. The sample comprises around 300,000 distinct CDR3 sequences, roughly a tenth of which are singletons, and about 8% rests with the top ten. Trimming removed 0 bases from V and 2 bases from J, with 5 bases in between. The CDR3 sequence is 13 residues long. With regard to this clonotype: Its specificity is not known.

V and J are TRBV12-3 or TRBV12-4 and TRBJ2-7; D uncertain. The clonotype was recovered from a boy in the first two years of life with acute myeloid leukemia, due to receive a stem cell transplant. The sequencing here drew on PBMCs, taken before TCRalphabeta/CD19-depleted stem cell transplant. CDR3 amino acids: CASSLAWAYEQYF. DNA of the CDR3: TGTGCCAGCAGTTTAGCCTGGGCCTACGAGCAGTACTTC.